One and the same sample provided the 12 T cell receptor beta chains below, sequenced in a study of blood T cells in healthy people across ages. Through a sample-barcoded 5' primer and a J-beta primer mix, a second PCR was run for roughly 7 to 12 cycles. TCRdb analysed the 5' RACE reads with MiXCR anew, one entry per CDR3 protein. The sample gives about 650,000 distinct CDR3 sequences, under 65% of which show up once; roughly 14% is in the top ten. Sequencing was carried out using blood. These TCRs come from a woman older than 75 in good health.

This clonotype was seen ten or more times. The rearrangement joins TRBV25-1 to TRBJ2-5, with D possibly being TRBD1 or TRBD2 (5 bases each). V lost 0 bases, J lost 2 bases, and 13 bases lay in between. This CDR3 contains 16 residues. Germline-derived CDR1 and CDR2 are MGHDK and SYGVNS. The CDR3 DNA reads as TGTGCCAGCAGTGAATATCAGGGCAGGAGGCAAGAGACCCAGTACTTC. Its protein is CASSEYQGRRQETQYF. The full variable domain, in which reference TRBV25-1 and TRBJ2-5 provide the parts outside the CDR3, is EADIYQTPRYLVIGTGKKITLECSQTMGHDKMYWYQQDPGMELHLIHYSYGVNSTEKGDLSSESTVSRIRTEHFPLTLESARPSHTSQYLCASSEYQGRRQETQYFGPGTRLLVL.

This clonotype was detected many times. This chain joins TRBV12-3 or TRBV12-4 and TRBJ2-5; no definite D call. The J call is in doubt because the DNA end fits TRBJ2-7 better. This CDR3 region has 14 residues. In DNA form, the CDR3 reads TGTGCCAGCAGTTTAGGGCTAATCGGAAGCGAGCAGTACTTC. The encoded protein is CASSLGLIGSEQYF.

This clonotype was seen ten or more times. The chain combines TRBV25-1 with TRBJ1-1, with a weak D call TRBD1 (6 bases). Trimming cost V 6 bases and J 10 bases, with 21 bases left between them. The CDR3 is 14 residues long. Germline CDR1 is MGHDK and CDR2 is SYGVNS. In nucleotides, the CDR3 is TGTGCCAGCAGGGGCAGTTGGGACACTCAAGGAGCTTTCTTT. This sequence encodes CASRGSWDTQGAFF.

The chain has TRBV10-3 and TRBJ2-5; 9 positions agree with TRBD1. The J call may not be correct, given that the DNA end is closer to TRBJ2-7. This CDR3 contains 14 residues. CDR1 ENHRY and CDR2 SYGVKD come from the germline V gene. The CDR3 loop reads CAISEQGQGYEQYF. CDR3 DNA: TGTGCCATCAGTGAGCAGGGACAGGGCTACGAGCAGTACTTC.

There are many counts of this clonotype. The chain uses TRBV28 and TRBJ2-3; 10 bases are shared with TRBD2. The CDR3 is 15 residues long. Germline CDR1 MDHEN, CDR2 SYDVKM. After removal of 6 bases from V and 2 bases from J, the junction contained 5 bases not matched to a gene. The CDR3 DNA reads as TGTGCCAGCAGCTTAGCGGGGGGTCTCACAGATACGCAGTATTTT. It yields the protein CASSLAGGLTDTQYF.

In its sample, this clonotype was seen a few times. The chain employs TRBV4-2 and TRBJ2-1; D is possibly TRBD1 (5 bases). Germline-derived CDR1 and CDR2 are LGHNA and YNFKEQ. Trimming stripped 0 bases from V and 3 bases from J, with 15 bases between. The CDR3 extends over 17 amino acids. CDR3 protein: CASSQEGAAAGYNEQFF. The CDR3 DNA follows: TGTGCCAGCAGCCAAGAAGGGGCTGCCGCCGGCTACAATGAGCAGTTCTTC.

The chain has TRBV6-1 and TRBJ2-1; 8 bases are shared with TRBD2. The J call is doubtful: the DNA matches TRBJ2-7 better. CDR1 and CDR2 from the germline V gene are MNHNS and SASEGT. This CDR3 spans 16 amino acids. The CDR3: CASSELKRGFYNEQYF. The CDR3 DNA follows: TGTGCCAGCAGTGAATTAAAGCGGGGGTTCTACAATGAGCAGTACTTC.

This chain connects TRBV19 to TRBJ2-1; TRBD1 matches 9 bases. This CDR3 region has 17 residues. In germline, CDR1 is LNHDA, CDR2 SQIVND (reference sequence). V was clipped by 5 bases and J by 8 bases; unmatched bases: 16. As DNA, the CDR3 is TGTGCCAGTAGTGAAGTATCCGGGACAGGGATGAGGTATGAGCAGTTCTTC. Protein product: CASSEVSGTGMRYEQFF.

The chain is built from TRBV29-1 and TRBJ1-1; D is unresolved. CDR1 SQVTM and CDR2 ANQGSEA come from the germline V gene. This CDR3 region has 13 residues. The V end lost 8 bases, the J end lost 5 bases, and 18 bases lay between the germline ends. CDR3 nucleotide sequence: TGCAGCACGACGACCCGAGGAGGTACTGAAGCTTTCTTT. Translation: CSTTTRGGTEAFF.

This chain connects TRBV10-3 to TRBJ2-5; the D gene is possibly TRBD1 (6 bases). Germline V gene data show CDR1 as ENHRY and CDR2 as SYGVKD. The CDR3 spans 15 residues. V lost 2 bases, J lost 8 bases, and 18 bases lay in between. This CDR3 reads CAISETGSRVGTQYF. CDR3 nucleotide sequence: TGTGCCATCAGTGAGACAGGGTCGCGGGTAGGAACCCAGTACTTC.

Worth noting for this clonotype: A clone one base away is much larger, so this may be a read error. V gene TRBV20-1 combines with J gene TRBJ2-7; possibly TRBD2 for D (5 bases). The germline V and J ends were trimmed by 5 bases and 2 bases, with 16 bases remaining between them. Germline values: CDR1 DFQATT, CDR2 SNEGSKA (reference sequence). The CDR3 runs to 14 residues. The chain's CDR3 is CSAREAPKPYEQYF. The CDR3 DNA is TGCAGTGCTCGGGAAGCCCCAAAACCCTACGAGCAGTACTTC.

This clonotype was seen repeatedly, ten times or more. The CDR3 spells CASSPWDRGYNEQFF. CDR3 bases: TGCGCCAGCAGCCCGTGGGACAGAGGGTACAATGAGCAGTTCTTC. The J gene is TRBJ2-1, the V gene TRBV4-1; TRBD1 aligns across 7 bases. V lost 4 bases to trimming and J lost 4 bases; unmatched junction nucleotides: 7. Germline loops: CDR1 MGHRA, CDR2 YSYEKL. The CDR3 totals 15 residues.